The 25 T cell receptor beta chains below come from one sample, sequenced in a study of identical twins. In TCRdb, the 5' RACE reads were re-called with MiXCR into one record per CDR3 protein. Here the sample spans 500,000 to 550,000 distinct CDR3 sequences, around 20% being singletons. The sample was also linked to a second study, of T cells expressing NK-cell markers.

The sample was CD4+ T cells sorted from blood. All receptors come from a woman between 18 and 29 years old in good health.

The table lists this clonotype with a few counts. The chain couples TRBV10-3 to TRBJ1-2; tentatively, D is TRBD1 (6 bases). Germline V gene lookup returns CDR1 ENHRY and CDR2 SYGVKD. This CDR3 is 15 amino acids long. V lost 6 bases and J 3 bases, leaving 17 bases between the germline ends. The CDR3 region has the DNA TGTGCCATCAGGGAAAAGGACAGCACCCACTATGGCTACACCTTC. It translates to CAIREKDSTHYGYTF.

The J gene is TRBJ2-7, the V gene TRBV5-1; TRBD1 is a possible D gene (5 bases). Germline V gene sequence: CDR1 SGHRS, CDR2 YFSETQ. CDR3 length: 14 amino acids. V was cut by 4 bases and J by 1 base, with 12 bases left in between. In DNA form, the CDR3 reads TGCGCCAGCAGCCAACAACCAGGGTCCTACGAGCAGTACTTC. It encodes CASSQQPGSYEQYF.

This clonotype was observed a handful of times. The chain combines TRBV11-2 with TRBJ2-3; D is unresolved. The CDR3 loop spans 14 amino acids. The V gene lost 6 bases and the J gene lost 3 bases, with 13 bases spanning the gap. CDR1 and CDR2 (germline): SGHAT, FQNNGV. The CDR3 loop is CASRRDWTTDTQYF. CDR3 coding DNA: TGTGCCAGCAGAAGGGATTGGACGACAGATACGCAGTATTTT.

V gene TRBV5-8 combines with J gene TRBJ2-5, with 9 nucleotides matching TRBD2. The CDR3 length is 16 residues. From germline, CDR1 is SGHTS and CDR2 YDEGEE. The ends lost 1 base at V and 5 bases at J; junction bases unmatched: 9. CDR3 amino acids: CASSLKRTSAWETQYF. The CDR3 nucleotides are TGTGCCAGCAGCTTGAAAAGGACTAGCGCTTGGGAGACCCAGTACTTC.

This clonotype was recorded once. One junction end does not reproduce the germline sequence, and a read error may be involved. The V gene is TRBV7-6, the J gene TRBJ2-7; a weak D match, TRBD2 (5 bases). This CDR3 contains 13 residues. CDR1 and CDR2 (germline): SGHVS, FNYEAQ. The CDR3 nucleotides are TGTGCCAGCAGCCAGCGGCTTTCCTCCGAGCAGTACTTC. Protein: CASSQRLSSEQYF.

CDR3 in DNA: TGTGCTAGTGCCTGGGACGCTAACACCGGGGAGCTGTTTTTT. Amino acid sequence: CASAWDANTGELFF. The chain couples TRBV12-5 to TRBJ2-2; D tentatively reads TRBD1 or TRBD2 (5 bases each). Trimming shortened V by 7 bases and J by 2 bases, and 11 bases separated the two germline ends. The CDR3 sequence is 14 residues long. From germline, CDR1 is LGHNT and CDR2 FRNRAP. The variable domain in full, completed from reference TRBV12-5 and TRBJ2-2, reads DARVTQTPRHKVTEMGQEVTMRCQPILGHNTVFWYRQTMMQGLELLAYFRNRAPLDDSGMPKDRFSAEMPDATLATLKIQPSEPRDSAVYFCASAWDANTGELFFGEGSRLTVL.

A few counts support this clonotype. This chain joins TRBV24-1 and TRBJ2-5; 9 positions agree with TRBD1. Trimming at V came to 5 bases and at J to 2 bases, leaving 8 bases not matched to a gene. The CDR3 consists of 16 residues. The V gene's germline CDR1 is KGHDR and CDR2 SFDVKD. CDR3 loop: CATSGSEGTGQETQYF. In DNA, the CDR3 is TGTGCCACCAGTGGCTCGGAAGGGACAGGGCAAGAGACCCAGTACTTC.

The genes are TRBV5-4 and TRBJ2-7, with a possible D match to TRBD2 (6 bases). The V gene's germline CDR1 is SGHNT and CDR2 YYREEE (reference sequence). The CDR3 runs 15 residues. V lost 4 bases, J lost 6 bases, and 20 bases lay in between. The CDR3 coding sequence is TGTGCCAGCAGCGGGATGACGGCCGGGACTGGCGAGCAGTACTTC. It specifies CASSGMTAGTGEQYF.

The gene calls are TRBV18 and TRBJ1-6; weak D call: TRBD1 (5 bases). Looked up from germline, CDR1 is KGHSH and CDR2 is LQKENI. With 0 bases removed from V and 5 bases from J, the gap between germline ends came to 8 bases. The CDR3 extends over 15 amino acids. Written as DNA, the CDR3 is TGTGCCAGCTCACCACCGCAGGGCAATAATTCACCCCTCCACTTT. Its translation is CASSPPQGNNSPLHF.

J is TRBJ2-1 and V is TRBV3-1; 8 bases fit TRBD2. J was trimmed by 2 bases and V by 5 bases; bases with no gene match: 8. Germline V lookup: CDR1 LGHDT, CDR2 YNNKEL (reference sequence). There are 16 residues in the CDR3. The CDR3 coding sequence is TGTGCCAGCAGCTCCCCACTAGCGGCCCCCTACAATGAGCAGTTCTTC. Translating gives CASSSPLAAPYNEQFF.

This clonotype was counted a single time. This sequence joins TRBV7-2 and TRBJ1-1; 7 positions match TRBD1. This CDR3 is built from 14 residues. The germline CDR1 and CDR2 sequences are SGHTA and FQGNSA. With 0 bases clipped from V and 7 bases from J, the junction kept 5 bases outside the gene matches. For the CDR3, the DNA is TGTGCCAGCAGCTTAGCAGGACAGGCGGGTGAAGCTTTCTTT. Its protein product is CASSLAGQAGEAFF.

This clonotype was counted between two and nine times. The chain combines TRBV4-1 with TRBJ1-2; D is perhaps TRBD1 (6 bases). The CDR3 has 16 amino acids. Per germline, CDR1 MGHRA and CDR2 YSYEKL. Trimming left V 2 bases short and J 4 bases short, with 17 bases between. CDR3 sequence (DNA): TGCGCCAGCAGCCAAAGGTTACAGGGACTTATCTATGGCTACACCTTC. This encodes CASSQRLQGLIYGYTF.

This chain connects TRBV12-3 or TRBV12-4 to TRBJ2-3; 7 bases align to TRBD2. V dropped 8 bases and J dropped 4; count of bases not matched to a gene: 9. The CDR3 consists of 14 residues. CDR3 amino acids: CASLAASGADTQYF. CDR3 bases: TGTGCCAGCCTAGCGGCTAGCGGAGCAGATACGCAGTATTTT.

The CDR3 loop reads CASSKQNALVYF. The CDR3 DNA sequence: TGTGCCAGCAGCAAACAGAACGCCCTGGTGTATTTT. The V call is TRBV21-1, the J call TRBJ2-3; TRBD1, the table's D call, was not compared with the DNA. TRBV21-1 is described as a pseudogene. This CDR3 has 12 residues.

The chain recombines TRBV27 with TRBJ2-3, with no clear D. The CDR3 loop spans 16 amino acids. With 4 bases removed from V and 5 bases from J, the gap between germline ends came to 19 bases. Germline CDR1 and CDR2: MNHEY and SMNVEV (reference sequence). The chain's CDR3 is CASSYFPPRVVDTQYF. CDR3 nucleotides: TGTGCCAGCAGTTACTTTCCTCCCCGGGTGGTAGATACGCAGTATTTT.

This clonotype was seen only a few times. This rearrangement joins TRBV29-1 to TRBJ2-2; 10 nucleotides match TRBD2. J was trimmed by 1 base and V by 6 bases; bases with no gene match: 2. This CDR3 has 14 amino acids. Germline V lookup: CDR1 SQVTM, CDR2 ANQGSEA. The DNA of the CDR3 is TGCAGCGTACGACTAGCGGGGAACACCGGGGAGCTGTTTTTT. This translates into CSVRLAGNTGELFF.

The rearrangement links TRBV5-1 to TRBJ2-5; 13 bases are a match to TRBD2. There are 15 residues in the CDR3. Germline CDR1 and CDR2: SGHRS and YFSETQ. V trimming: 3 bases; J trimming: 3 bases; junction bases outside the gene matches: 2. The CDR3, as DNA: TGCGCCAGCAGCTCCGGACTAGCGGGGGAAGAGACCCAGTACTTC. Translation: CASSSGLAGEETQYF.

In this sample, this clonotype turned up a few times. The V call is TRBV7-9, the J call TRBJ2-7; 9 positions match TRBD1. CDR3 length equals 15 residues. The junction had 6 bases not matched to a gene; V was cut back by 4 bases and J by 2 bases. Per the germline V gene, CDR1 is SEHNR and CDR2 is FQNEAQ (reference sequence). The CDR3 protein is CASSSHGQGPYEQYF. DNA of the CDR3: TGTGCCAGCAGCTCCCACGGACAGGGGCCCTACGAGCAGTACTTC.

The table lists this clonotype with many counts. In DNA form, the CDR3 reads TGTGCCAGCAGCCAGCCGGGACAGGGAGGGAATGAGCAGTTCTTC. Translating gives CASSQPGQGGNEQFF. The J gene is TRBJ2-1, the V gene TRBV4-2, with 9 bases identical to TRBD1. The CDR3 sequence is 15 residues long. Germline lookup yields CDR1 LGHNA and CDR2 YNFKEQ. After removal of 3 bases from V and 7 bases from J, the junction contained 7 bases not matched to a gene.

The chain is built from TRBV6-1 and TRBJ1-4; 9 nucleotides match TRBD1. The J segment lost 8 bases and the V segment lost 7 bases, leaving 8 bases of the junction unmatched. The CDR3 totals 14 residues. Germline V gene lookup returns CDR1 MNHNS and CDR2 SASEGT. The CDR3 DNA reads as TGTGCCAGCACTGACGGACAGGGGCGGGAAAAACTGTTTTTT. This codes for CASTDGQGREKLFF.

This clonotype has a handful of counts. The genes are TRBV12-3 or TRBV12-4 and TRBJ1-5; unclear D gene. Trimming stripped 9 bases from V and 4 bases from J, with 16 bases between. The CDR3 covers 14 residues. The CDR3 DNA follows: TGTGCCAGTCAGGCTAACGGCGGAAATCAGCCCCAGCATTTT. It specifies CASQANGGNQPQHF.

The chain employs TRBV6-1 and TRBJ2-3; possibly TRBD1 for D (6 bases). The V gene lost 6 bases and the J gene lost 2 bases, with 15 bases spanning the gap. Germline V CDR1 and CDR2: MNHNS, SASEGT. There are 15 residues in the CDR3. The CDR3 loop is CASRTSRGYTDTQYF. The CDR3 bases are TGTGCCAGCAGAACATCCAGGGGCTACACAGATACGCAGTATTTT.

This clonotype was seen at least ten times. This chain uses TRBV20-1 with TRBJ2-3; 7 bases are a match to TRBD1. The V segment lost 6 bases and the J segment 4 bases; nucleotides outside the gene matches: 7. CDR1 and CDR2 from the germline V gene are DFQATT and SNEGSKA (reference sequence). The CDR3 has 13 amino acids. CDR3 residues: CSARGQIADTQYF. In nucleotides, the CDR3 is TGCAGTGCCCGGGGACAGATCGCAGATACGCAGTATTTT.

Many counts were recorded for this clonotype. Here the CDR3 reads CASSDGGTKNIQYF. The CDR3 DNA follows: TGCGCCAGCAGTGATGGAGGAACTAAAAACATTCAGTACTTC. This chain connects TRBV10-1 to TRBJ2-4, with D tentatively TRBD2 (5 bases). From germline, CDR1 is WNHNN and CDR2 SYGVQD (reference sequence). This CDR3 is 14 amino acids long. V dropped 3 bases and J dropped 4 bases, with 10 bases sitting between them.

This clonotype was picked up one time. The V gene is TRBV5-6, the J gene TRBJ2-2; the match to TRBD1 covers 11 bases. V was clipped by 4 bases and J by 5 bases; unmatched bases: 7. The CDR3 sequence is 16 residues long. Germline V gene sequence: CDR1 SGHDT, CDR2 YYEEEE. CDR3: CASSVLRDRGTGELFF. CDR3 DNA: TGTGCCAGCAGCGTACTCCGGGACAGGGGGACCGGGGAGCTGTTTTTT. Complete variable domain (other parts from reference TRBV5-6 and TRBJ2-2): DAGVTQSPTHLIKTRGQQVTLRCSPKSGHDTVSWYQQALGQGPQFIFQYYEEEERQRGNFPDRFSGHQFPNYSSELNVNALLLGDSALYLCASSVLRDRGTGELFFGEGSRLTVL.